Presented here are 32 T cell receptor beta chains from one specimen sequenced in a study of OX40 agonist ivuxolimab in advanced cancers. Libraries were constructed by the immunoSEQ multiplex PCR assay. TCRdb limited this immuneACCESS table to in-frame rearrangements with V and J called. A share of clones is missing; checked studies link under half to unresolved V genes, and the rest is unexplained. This sample has approximately 11,000 clones in its table, and 60% to 85% of those were observed once. In total, the top ten clones hold about a sixth of the sample. The sample consisted of CD4+ or CD8+ T cells sorted from blood, taken in a trial of the OX40 agonist ivuxolimab. The receptors stem from an adult with an advanced solid tumor such as melanoma, head and neck, liver or kidney cancer.

The CDR3 loop reads CASSQDEGGPLDTQYF. In DNA form, the CDR3 reads TGCGCCAGCAGCCAAGATGAGGGGGGGCCATTGGATACGCAGTATTTT. The V and J genes are TRBV4-1 and TRBJ2-3; the D gene is possibly TRBD2 (7 bases). V gave up 0 bases and J gave up 6 bases, with 16 bases separating them. The CDR3 runs to 16 residues. The germline gives CDR1 MGHRA, CDR2 YSYEKL.

This clone was counted between two and nine times. The chain has TRBV5-1 and TRBJ2-1, with 10 bases aligning to TRBD2. The CDR3 sequence is 14 residues long. Trimming removed 3 bases from V and 3 bases from J; junction bases left unmatched: 0. CDR1 SGHRS and CDR2 YFSETQ come from the germline V gene. The CDR3 loop is CASSWTSGYNEQFF. The CDR3, as DNA: TGCGCCAGCAGCTGGACTAGCGGCTACAATGAGCAGTTCTTC.

About this clone: Other nucleotide sequences from this sample produce the same CDR3. J is TRBJ1-2 and V is TRBV6-1, with D tentatively TRBD1 (5 bases). Trimming stripped 7 bases from V and 2 bases from J, with 11 bases between. Germline V gene lookup returns CDR1 MNHNS and CDR2 SASEGT. The CDR3 runs to 13 residues. The CDR3 coding sequence is TGTGCCAGCAATCCGGGGCAGAACTATGGCTACACCTTC. This sequence encodes CASNPGQNYGYTF.

The rearrangement uses TRBV11-3 and TRBJ2-5, with 7 bases identical to TRBD1. The J call may not be correct, given that the DNA end is closer to TRBJ2-7. CDR1 SGHNT and CDR2 YENEEA come from the germline V gene. This CDR3 spans 12 amino acids. The CDR3 region is CASSTGVYEQYF. The DNA for the CDR3 is TGTGCCAGCAGCACAGGGGTCTACGAGCAGTACTTC.

Turning to this clone: A much larger clone differs from this one at a single base, so this may be a read error. The same CDR3 can be traced to other DNA sequences in this sample. The chain is built from TRBV7-3 and TRBJ1-1, with D maybe TRBD1 (6 bases). Looked up from germline, CDR1 is SGHTA and CDR2 is FQGTGA. The CDR3 spans 14 residues. Between the trimmed V and J ends, which lost 5 bases and 4 bases, there was a span of 14 bases. The CDR3 nucleotides read TGTGCCAGCAGCCTAGGGGGGTCGGCCACTGAAGCTTTCTTT. This sequence encodes CASSLGGSATEAFF.

The chain employs TRBV29-1 and TRBJ2-3; 10 bases line up with TRBD1. The germline CDR1 and CDR2 sequences are SQVTM and ANQGSEA. The trim removed 3 bases at V and 3 bases at J, leaving 6 bases unmatched. The CDR3 contains 15 residues. CDR3 amino acids: CSVDETGGVTDTQYF. DNA of the CDR3: TGCAGCGTTGACGAGACAGGGGGCGTTACAGATACGCAGTATTTT.

V is TRBV4-1 and J is TRBJ2-7; 10 bases map to TRBD2. This CDR3 region has 16 residues. V shed 3 bases, J shed 4 bases, and the junction held 9 bases outside the gene matches. The germline gives CDR1 MGHRA, CDR2 YSYEKL. The CDR3 protein is CASSQQVSGRFYEQYF. The CDR3 nucleotides are TGCGCCAGCAGCCAGCAAGTTAGCGGGAGGTTTTACGAGCAGTACTTC.

This clone showed up just once. The chain is built from TRBV29-1 and TRBJ2-5; D is uncertain. Germline CDR1 reads SQVTM; CDR2 reads ANQGSEA. The V end was cut by 2 bases, the J end by 1 base, with 11 bases between. CDR3 size: 14 residues. The CDR3 DNA reads as TGCAGCGTTGAATCCAAGGACGGCCAAGAGACCCAGTACTTC. Its protein is CSVESKDGQETQYF.

The genes are TRBV7-6 and TRBJ2-1; 10 bases line up with TRBD1. Trimming took 5 bases from V and 0 from J; bases not matched to a gene: 4. This CDR3 has 16 amino acids. Germline V gene lookup returns CDR1 SGHVS and CDR2 FNYEAQ. The CDR3 DNA reads as TGTGCCAGCAGCGGACAGGGGGATATCTCCTACAATGAGCAGTTCTTC. It translates to CASSGQGDISYNEQFF.

This clone was picked up a small number of times. This chain links TRBV10-1 with TRBJ2-7; maybe TRBD2 (6 bases). Trimming stripped 0 bases from V and 1 base from J, with 13 bases between. This CDR3 is built from 16 residues. The germline gives CDR1 WNHNN, CDR2 SYGVQD (reference sequence). CDR3 residues: CASSESIGDSSYEQYF. DNA for the CDR3: TGCGCCAGCAGTGAGTCGATAGGGGACTCTTCCTACGAGCAGTACTTC.

The chain couples TRBV27 to TRBJ2-7; 9 positions match TRBD1. The J segment lost 7 bases and the V segment lost 4 bases, leaving 11 bases of the junction unmatched. The CDR3 has 15 residues. The germline CDR1 and CDR2 sequences are MNHEY and SMNVEV (reference sequence). The CDR3 region is CASSSYRDRAGEQYF. CDR3 nucleotides: TGTGCCAGCAGTTCTTACCGGGACAGGGCTGGTGAGCAGTACTTC.

This clone was seen a few times. This rearrangement joins TRBV9 to TRBJ1-1; 9 nucleotides match TRBD1. After removal of 0 bases from V and 0 bases from J, the junction contained 3 bases not matched to a gene. The CDR3 totals 16 residues. In germline, CDR1 is SGDLS, CDR2 YYNGEE. CDR3 amino acids: CASSVAGQGLNTEAFF. In nucleotides, the CDR3 is TGTGCCAGCAGCGTAGCGGGACAGGGTTTGAACACTGAAGCTTTCTTT.

This clone is labeled as medium-sized. This chain joins TRBV6-4 and TRBJ2-2; 9 bases match TRBD1. J lost 6 bases, V lost 3 bases, and 2 bases had no gene match. This CDR3 is built from 14 residues. The germline V gene has CDR1 MRHNA and CDR2 SNTAGT. CDR3 loop: CASSETGGPGELFF. CDR3 nucleotides: TGTGCCAGCAGTGAAACAGGGGGCCCCGGGGAGCTGTTTTTT.

This clone has more than one count but fewer than ten. V and J are TRBV7-8 and TRBJ1-6; 8 nucleotides agree with TRBD1. The CDR3 loop spans 17 amino acids. CDR1 and CDR2 (germline): SGHVS, FQNEAQ. Trimming removed 3 bases from V and 0 bases from J; junction bases left unmatched: 4. CDR3 DNA: TGTGCCAGCAGCTTCACAGGGGGTAGCTCCTATAATTCACCCCTCCACTTT. Translated, it gives CASSFTGGSSYNSPLHF.

CDR3 sequence (DNA): TGCAGCGTAACCCGACAGCAAGAGACCCAGTACTTC. The encoded protein is CSVTRQQETQYF. This chain connects TRBV29-1 to TRBJ2-5, with TRBD1 as a possible D gene (5 bases). V lost 6 bases to trimming and J lost 2 bases, with 10 bases between them. Germline lookup yields CDR1 SQVTM and CDR2 ANQGSEA. The length of the CDR3 is 12 residues.

The V call is TRBV27, the J call TRBJ2-5; 9 nucleotides agree with TRBD1. The last part of the DNA fits TRBJ2-7 better; the J call may be wrong. The CDR3 consists of 16 residues. Germline V lookup: CDR1 MNHEY, CDR2 SMNVEV (reference sequence). CDR3 nucleotides: TGTGCCAGCAGTTTTCTCCGGGACAGGGTGCACTACGAGCAGTACTTC. Translated, it gives CASSFLRDRVHYEQYF.

This clone was detected only once. The V and J genes are TRBV6-1 and TRBJ1-3; D remains ambiguous. V lost 6 bases and J 4 bases, leaving 4 bases between the germline ends. CDR1 and CDR2 (germline): MNHNS, SASEGT. CDR3 length: 11 amino acids. CDR3 in DNA: TGTGCCAGCAGGGCGGGAAACACCATATATTTT. It encodes CASRAGNTIYF.

The CDR3 sequence: CASSLAEAGVHAGELFF. The CDR3 nucleotides are TGTGCCAGCAGCTTAGCTGAAGCGGGAGTCCACGCCGGGGAGCTGTTTTTT. V and J are TRBV7-9 and TRBJ2-2; 8 nucleotides align to TRBD2. This CDR3 spans 17 amino acids. Germline V gives CDR1 SEHNR, CDR2 FQNEAQ (reference sequence). Trimming at V came to 0 bases and at J to 6 bases, leaving 9 bases not matched to a gene.

CDR3 residues: CASRTGNYGYTF. The CDR3 coding sequence is TGTGCCAGCAGGACAGGGAACTATGGCTACACCTTC. V usage is TRBV2 and J usage is TRBJ1-2, with 7 bases matching TRBD1. The CDR3 covers 12 residues. The V and J ends lost 6 bases and 2 bases, in that order; junction bases with no gene match: 0. The germline V gene encodes CDR1 SNHLY and CDR2 FYNNEI.

The chain combines TRBV6-1 with TRBJ2-1, with 13 bases that match TRBD2. The germline gives CDR1 MNHNS, CDR2 SASEGT. This CDR3 has 16 residues. V lost 2 bases to trimming and J lost 5 bases; unmatched junction nucleotides: 3. CDR3 DNA: TGTGCCAGCAGTGAAATTGGACTAGCGGGGGACAATGAGCAGTTCTTC. Translated, it gives CASSEIGLAGDNEQFF.

The chain recombines TRBV5-1 with TRBJ2-1, with D possibly matching TRBD2 (5 bases). CDR1 is SGHRS and CDR2 is YFSETQ in the germline V gene. Trimming removed 2 bases at V and 5 bases at J, with 14 bases between. The CDR3 spans 15 residues. The CDR3 nucleotides are TGCGCCAGCAGCTTAATTCCGGGATCCCACAATGAGCAGTTCTTC. Translated: CASSLIPGSHNEQFF.

This clone has just one count. V usage is TRBV21-1 and J usage is TRBJ2-7; TRBD1, the D gene given by the table, was not confirmed from the DNA. TRBV21-1 is a pseudogene locus. The CDR3 sequence is 18 residues long. The DNA for the CDR3 is TGTGCCAGCAGCAAAGTGCAGCTAGAAGGACAGAGCTCCTACGAGCAGTACTTC. Translation: CASSKVQLEGQSSYEQYF.

J is TRBJ1-2 and V is TRBV21-1; the listed D gene, TRBD1, was not tested against the DNA. TRBV21-1 is labeled a pseudogene. The CDR3 sequence is 17 residues long. CDR3: CASSNWDRVTPSYGYTF. The DNA for the CDR3 is TGTGCCAGCAGCAACTGGGACAGGGTTACCCCTTCGTATGGCTACACCTTC.

With regard to this clone: Other DNA sequences in the same sample also yield this CDR3. This rearrangement joins TRBV6-1 to TRBJ2-5; 12 nucleotides line up with TRBD2. The CDR3 covers 16 residues. V was clipped by 2 bases and J by 5 bases; unmatched bases: 6. Germline assignment: CDR1 MNHNS and CDR2 SASEGT. The CDR3 spells CASSELAGGPQETQYF. CDR3 nucleotides: TGTGCCAGCAGTGAACTAGCGGGGGGGCCCCAGGAGACCCAGTACTTC.

The chain carries TRBV5-5 and TRBJ2-6; tentatively, D is TRBD2 (5 bases). Per the germline V gene, CDR1 is SGHKS and CDR2 is YYEKEE (reference sequence). The CDR3 has 15 amino acids. Trimming took 0 bases from V and 5 from J, leaving 9 bases between them. CDR3 nucleotides: TGTGCCAGCAGCTTGGCGGGGTTTAGGGCCAACGTCCTGACTTTC. It translates to CASSLAGFRANVLTF. Using reference TRBV5-5 and TRBJ2-6 for the parts outside the CDR3, the full variable domain is DAGVTQSPTHLIKTRGQQVTLRCSPISGHKSVSWYQQVLGQGPQFIFQYYEKEERGRGNFPDRFSARQFPNYSSELNVNALLLGDSALYLCASSLAGFRANVLTFGAGSRLTVL.

The chain recombines TRBV2 with TRBJ2-2, with 15 bases fitting TRBD2. The ends lost 6 bases at V and 7 bases at J; junction bases unmatched: 6. The CDR3 consists of 16 residues. Germline CDR1 and CDR2: SNHLY and FYNNEI. The CDR3 DNA reads as TGTGCCAGCAGCCGATGGACTAGCGGGAGGGGCGGGGAGCTGTTTTTT. This gives the protein CASSRWTSGRGGELFF.

This chain links TRBV11-3 with TRBJ2-3, with D possibly matching TRBD2 (6 bases). CDR3 length equals 14 residues. V was cut by 5 bases and J by 4 bases, with 13 bases left in between. CDR1 is SGHNT, CDR2 YENEEA, per germline. The CDR3 here is CASSKTPGADTQYF. Written as DNA, the CDR3 is TGTGCCAGCAGCAAAACCCCGGGGGCAGATACGCAGTATTTT.

The genes are TRBV6-4 and TRBJ2-3; D may correspond to TRBD1 or TRBD2 (6 bases each). The CDR3 is 16 residues long. Germline assignment: CDR1 MRHNA and CDR2 SNTAGT. Trimming removed 1 base at V and 6 bases at J, with 17 bases between. The CDR3 DNA reads as TGTGCCAGCAGTGACTTGCCAGGGGCTAGCGCGGATACGCAGTATTTT. This gives the protein CASSDLPGASADTQYF.

CDR3 bases: TGTGCCAGCAGCCAAGGACAGTCTAATGAAAAACTGTTTTTT. Residues: CASSQGQSNEKLFF. The chain carries TRBV6-6 and TRBJ1-4; D perhaps matches TRBD1 (6 bases). Trimming removed 6 bases from V and 3 bases from J, with 11 bases in between. Germline V lookup: CDR1 MNHNY, CDR2 SVGAGI (reference sequence). The length of the CDR3 is 14 residues.

The chain has TRBV7-6 and TRBJ1-1; no clear D gene. The CDR3 spans 17 residues. Germline-derived CDR1 and CDR2 are SGHVS and FNYEAQ. The V and J ends lost 7 bases and 0 bases respectively, with 21 bases between them. CDR3 region: CASTRSGRGPLNTEAFF. Written as DNA, the CDR3 is TGTGCCAGCACCCGTAGTGGACGCGGGCCGCTGAACACTGAAGCTTTCTTT.

In its sample, this clone was seen a few times. V gene TRBV4-3 combines with J gene TRBJ2-6; no firm D call. Trimming stripped 4 bases from V and 4 bases from J, with 11 bases between. Looked up from germline, CDR1 is LGHNA and CDR2 is YSLEER. The CDR3 has 15 residues. The CDR3, as DNA: TGCGCCAGCAGCCCTTTATATCCAGGGGCCAACGTCCTGACTTTC. Translated, it gives CASSPLYPGANVLTF.

The gene calls are TRBV7-6 and TRBJ2-7; 11 positions agree with TRBD1. V lost 4 bases and J lost 1; bases outside the gene matches: 6. This CDR3 is 16 amino acids long. Germline-derived CDR1 and CDR2 are SGHVS and FNYEAQ. The CDR3 here is CASSSRGTGGSYEQYF. The CDR3 bases are TGTGCCAGCAGCTCGAGGGGGACAGGGGGATCCTACGAGCAGTACTTC.